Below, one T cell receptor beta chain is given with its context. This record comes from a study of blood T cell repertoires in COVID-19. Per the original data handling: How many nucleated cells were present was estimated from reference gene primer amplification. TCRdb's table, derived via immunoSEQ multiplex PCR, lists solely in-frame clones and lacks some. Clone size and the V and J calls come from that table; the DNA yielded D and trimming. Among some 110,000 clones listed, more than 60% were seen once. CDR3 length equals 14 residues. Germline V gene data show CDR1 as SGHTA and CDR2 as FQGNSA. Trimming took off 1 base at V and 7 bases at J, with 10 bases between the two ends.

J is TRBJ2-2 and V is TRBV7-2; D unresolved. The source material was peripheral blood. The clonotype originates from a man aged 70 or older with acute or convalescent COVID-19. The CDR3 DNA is TGTGCCAGCAGCTTAGACTGGAGAGTCGGGGAGCTGTTTTTT. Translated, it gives CASSLDWRVGELFF.